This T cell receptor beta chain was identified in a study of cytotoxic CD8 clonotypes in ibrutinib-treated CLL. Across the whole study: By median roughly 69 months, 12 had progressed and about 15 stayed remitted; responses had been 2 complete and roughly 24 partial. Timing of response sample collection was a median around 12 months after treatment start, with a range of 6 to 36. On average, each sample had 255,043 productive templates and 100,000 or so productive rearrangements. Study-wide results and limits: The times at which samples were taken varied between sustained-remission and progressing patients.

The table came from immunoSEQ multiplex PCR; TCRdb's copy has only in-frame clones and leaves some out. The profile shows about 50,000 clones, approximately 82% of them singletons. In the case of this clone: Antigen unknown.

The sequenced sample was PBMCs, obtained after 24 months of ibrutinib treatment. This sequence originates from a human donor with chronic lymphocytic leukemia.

The CDR3 protein is CASGQAPQDYGYTF. The CDR3 DNA reads TGTGCCAGCGGACAGGCTCCTCAAGACTATGGCTACACCTTC. The J gene is TRBJ1-2, the V gene TRBV7-9; 7 bases fit TRBD1. Trimming at V came to 8 bases and at J to 3 bases, leaving 9 bases not matched to a gene. This CDR3 has 14 amino acids. Germline CDR1 reads SEHNR; CDR2 reads FQNEAQ (reference sequence).